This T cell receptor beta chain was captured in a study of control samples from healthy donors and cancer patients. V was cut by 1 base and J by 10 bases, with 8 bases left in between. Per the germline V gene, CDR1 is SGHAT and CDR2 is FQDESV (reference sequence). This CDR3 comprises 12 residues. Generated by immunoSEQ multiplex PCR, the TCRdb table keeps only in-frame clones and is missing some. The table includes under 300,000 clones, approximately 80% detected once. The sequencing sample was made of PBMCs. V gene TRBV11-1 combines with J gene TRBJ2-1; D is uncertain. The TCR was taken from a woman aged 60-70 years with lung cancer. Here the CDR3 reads CASSLVLGEQFF. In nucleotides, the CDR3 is TGTGCCAGCAGCTTAGTCCTAGGGGAGCAGTTCTTC.